One sample yielded the 14 T cell receptor beta chains listed below, sequenced in a study of naive and memory T cell subsets. A UMI-containing oligonucleotide was joined by 3' ligation to the TCR cDNA template. Four PCR rounds used nested alpha and beta constant region primers plus the SP2 primer. Each CDR3 protein gets one entry after TCRdb re-called the 5' RACE reads with MiXCR. The sample carries more than 45,000 distinct CDR3 sequences, around 7.7% recorded once. These receptors came from a male donor in good health.

This chain links TRBV20-1 with TRBJ1-1, with a possible D match to TRBD1 (6 bases). Trimming took off 0 bases at V and 5 bases at J, with 22 bases between the two ends. Germline V gene lookup returns CDR1 DFQATT and CDR2 SNEGSKA (reference sequence). This CDR3 is 17 amino acids long. The CDR3 reads CSARDLQWGAGGTEAFF. The CDR3, as DNA: TGCAGTGCTAGAGATCTACAATGGGGGGCCGGAGGTACTGAAGCTTTCTTT.

In this sample, this clonotype turned up many times. The chain has TRBV7-9 and TRBJ2-7, with 8 positions matching TRBD2. The germline gives CDR1 SEHNR, CDR2 FQNEAQ (reference sequence). The ends lost 5 bases at V and 5 bases at J; junction bases unmatched: 14. The CDR3 loop spans 16 amino acids. The CDR3 sequence is CASSHKTGRAGHEQYF. The CDR3 nucleotides read TGTGCCAGCAGCCATAAGACCGGGAGGGCTGGCCACGAGCAGTACTTC.

Many counts were recorded for this clonotype. This chain joins TRBV7-9 and TRBJ2-1; D is unclear. This CDR3 contains 16 residues. The ends were cut back, 4 bases at V and 0 bases at J, with 13 bases in the middle. Germline CDR1 and CDR2: SEHNR and FQNEAQ (reference sequence). The CDR3 DNA sequence: TGTGCCAGCAGCTCGGGCCTATCTTACTCCTACAATGAGCAGTTCTTC. It translates to CASSSGLSYSYNEQFF.

A few counts support this clonotype. The gene calls are TRBV5-1 and TRBJ2-1; 8 bases align to TRBD2. V lost 4 bases, J lost 6 bases, and 9 bases stayed unmatched. The CDR3 length is 15 residues. Germline V CDR1 and CDR2: SGHRS, YFSETQ. The CDR3 region is CASSLDPGRVNEQFF. As DNA, the CDR3 is TGCGCCAGCAGCCTTGACCCCGGGAGGGTCAATGAGCAGTTCTTC.

V and J are TRBV12-3 or TRBV12-4 and TRBJ2-3, with D maybe TRBD1 (6 bases). This CDR3 has 15 residues. The germline V and J ends were trimmed by 6 bases and 4 bases, with 17 bases remaining between them. The CDR3: CASSLLGHPPDTQYF. DNA of the CDR3: TGTGCCAGCAGCCTCTTGGGACATCCCCCAGATACGCAGTATTTT.

This clonotype has at least ten counts. The chain recombines TRBV3-1 with TRBJ2-5; 7 bases map to TRBD1. V was pared by 7 bases and J by 3 bases, with 5 bases of the junction left unmatched. This CDR3 has 13 residues. Germline CDR1 is LGHDT and CDR2 is YNNKEL (reference sequence). CDR3 bases: TGTGCCAGCAACTGGCAGGGGGAAGAGACCCAGTACTTC. It translates to CASNWQGEETQYF.

This clonotype was recorded many times. This chain links TRBV14 with TRBJ1-1; the D gene is possibly TRBD1 (5 bases). The V gene lost 1 base and the J gene lost 4 bases, with 7 bases spanning the gap. Looked up from germline, CDR1 is SGHDN and CDR2 is FVKESK. This CDR3 has 13 residues. In DNA, the CDR3 is TGTGCCAGCAGCCAAGGGACAATCACTGAAGCTTTCTTT. As protein: CASSQGTITEAFF.

This clonotype came up many times. The chain links TRBV20-1 to TRBJ2-3; TRBD2 matches at 8 bases. The ends lost 6 bases at V and 0 bases at J; junction bases unmatched: 11. There are 16 residues in the CDR3. Germline lookup yields CDR1 DFQATT and CDR2 SNEGSKA (reference sequence). The CDR3 reads CSARRSSGGSTDTQYF. DNA of the CDR3: TGCAGTGCGAGAAGGTCGAGCGGGGGAAGCACAGATACGCAGTATTTT.

The rearrangement links TRBV27 to TRBJ2-7, with D perhaps matching TRBD1 (6 bases). Trimming removed 2 bases at V and 3 bases at J, with 14 bases between. The germline V gene has CDR1 MNHEY and CDR2 SMNVEV (reference sequence). CDR3 length equals 15 residues. CDR3 sequence (DNA): TGTGCCAGCAGTTTAACTGGGCAGGGGAGCTACGAGCAGTACTTC. This codes for CASSLTGQGSYEQYF.

This clonotype was detected a few times. The chain is built from TRBV13 and TRBJ1-1; D is unresolved. V dropped 5 bases and J dropped 0 bases, with 13 bases sitting between them. The length of the CDR3 is 15 residues. Germline V CDR1 and CDR2: PRHDT, FYEKMQ (reference sequence). For the CDR3, the DNA is TGTGCCAGCAGCCCAAGGCGGGCCCTGAACACTGAAGCTTTCTTT. This sequence encodes CASSPRRALNTEAFF.

This clonotype was found a few times. The chain employs TRBV19 and TRBJ1-1, with 7 bases identical to TRBD1. CDR1 and CDR2 from the germline V gene are LNHDA and SQIVND (reference sequence). With 5 bases clipped from V and 5 bases from J, the junction kept 8 bases outside the gene matches. This CDR3 is built from 14 residues. The chain's CDR3 is CASSDSGGWTEAFF. Written as DNA, the CDR3 is TGTGCCAGTAGTGATTCAGGGGGATGGACTGAAGCTTTCTTT.

The V call is TRBV6-2 or TRBV6-3, the J call TRBJ2-5; weak D call: TRBD2 (5 bases). V shed 3 bases and J shed 4 bases, with 18 bases lying between them. The CDR3 runs 16 residues. Germline values: CDR1 MNHEY, CDR2 SVGEGT. The CDR3 DNA reads as TGTGCCAGCAGTTATTTCGGCGGGCAATCGGGAGAGACCCAGTACTTC. This codes for CASSYFGGQSGETQYF.

This chain uses TRBV5-6 with TRBJ2-2; TRBD1 is a possible D gene (6 bases). The CDR3 runs to 15 residues. V was shortened by 4 bases and J by 4 bases, with 14 bases between the two germline ends. CDR1 is SGHDT and CDR2 is YYEEEE in the germline V gene. The CDR3 DNA reads as TGTGCCAGCAGCGTGACCGGGACAACCACCGGGGAGCTGTTTTTT. Its protein product is CASSVTGTTTGELFF.

This clonotype was recorded a few times. The chain has TRBV28 and TRBJ2-5; 7 bases are a match to TRBD1. The CDR3 is 19 residues long. CDR1 and CDR2 from the germline V gene are MDHEN and SYDVKM. V lost 5 bases to trimming and J lost 5 bases; unmatched junction nucleotides: 23. The CDR3 nucleotides are TGTGCCAGCAGTCTTACCGGGCGCGGCACAGGGGTTAGAGTGGAGACCCAGTACTTC. Translation gives CASSLTGRGTGVRVETQYF.